This T cell receptor (beta chain) came from a study of T cell clonality in common variable immunodeficiency. Overall study findings and caveats: Reportedly, TCR beta sequences from common variable immunodeficiency showed fewer deletions and N-nucleotide insertions. The cause of increased CVID clonality remains unclear without subpopulation sequencing.

Control and CVID samples contributed equal amounts of genomic DNA. Profiled with immunoSEQ multiplex PCR; TCRdb holds only in-frame clones, not every one. Recorded here are about 25,000 clones, with no singletons, and the ten leading clones hold 4%. A note on this clone: Its antigen remains unidentified. The CDR3 is cut off 3 residues early in the read; its end comes from the germline J gene.

This CDR3 has 16 amino acids. Trimming removed 4 bases at V and 7 bases at J, with 22 bases between. Germline V gene data show CDR1 as PRHDT and CDR2 as FYEKMQ (reference sequence). CVID meant reduced serum IgG, IgA and/or IgM plus specific antibody deficiency. Donors gave roughly 5 to 8.5 ml heparinized peripheral whole blood. The chain has TRBV13 and TRBJ1-2; D perhaps matches TRBD1 (5 bases). The sequenced sample was peripheral blood mononuclear cells. This clonotype was obtained from a human donor with common variable immunodeficiency. The DNA read from the CDR3 is TGTGCCAGCAGCTCCCCTCTGGTGGGGAGCGGGGCTGGC. It yields the protein CASSSPLVGSGAG. The whole CDR3 sequence is CASSSPLVGSGAGYTF.